The clone carrying this T cell receptor (beta chain) was detected a few times. This sample is drawn from a study of blood T cell repertoires in COVID-19. TCRdb keeps only in-frame clones here, not all; method: immunoSEQ multiplex PCR. Here the sample spans about 140,000 clones, approximately 80% being singletons. Germline CDR1 and CDR2: MNHEY and SMNVEV (reference sequence). The CDR3 has 18 residues. Trimming removed 2 bases at V and 4 bases at J, with 21 bases between. The gene calls are TRBV27 and TRBJ2-1, with a possible D match to TRBD2 (6 bases). Source material: peripheral blood. This receptor was identified in a woman aged 60-75 years with acute or convalescent COVID-19. The CDR3 reads CASSLESPWEAGYNEQFF. CDR3 sequence (DNA): TGTGCCAGCAGTTTAGAATCCCCATGGGAGGCGGGTTACAATGAGCAGTTCTTC.